This T cell receptor (beta chain) was sequenced in a study of T-cell memory formation after mild COVID-19. Study-wide background: TCR clustering was largely donor specific.

Study-level results: Day 15 to 85 contracting clones showed balanced CD4/CD8; later expanders leaned CD4+.

The ends lost 0 bases at V and 0 bases at J; junction bases unmatched: 5. The CDR3 length is 17 residues. The V gene's germline CDR1 is SGHRS and CDR2 YFSETQ. TCR alpha and TCR beta cDNA libraries carrying sample barcodes and UMIs came from 5'RACE with constant-segment primers. Via MiXCR, TCRdb re-called the 5' RACE reads, giving one row per CDR3 protein. Of about 140,000 distinct CDR3 sequences listed, 11% to 15% were seen once; the top ten hold about 30%. The sample holds a few counts of this clonotype. The antigen remains undetermined. This rearrangement joins TRBV5-1 to TRBJ2-1, with 8 bases aligning to TRBD2. The sequencing sample was made of PBMCs or a T cell subset sorted from them (not recorded which). This sequence was found in an adult woman who had mild COVID-19 (a few samples of this study predate the infection). Cell type and time point are not known. CDR3 nucleotide sequence: TGCGCCAGCAGCTTGGTCAAGAGCGGGAGCTCCTACAATGAGCAGTTCTTC. Its translation is CASSLVKSGSSYNEQFF.